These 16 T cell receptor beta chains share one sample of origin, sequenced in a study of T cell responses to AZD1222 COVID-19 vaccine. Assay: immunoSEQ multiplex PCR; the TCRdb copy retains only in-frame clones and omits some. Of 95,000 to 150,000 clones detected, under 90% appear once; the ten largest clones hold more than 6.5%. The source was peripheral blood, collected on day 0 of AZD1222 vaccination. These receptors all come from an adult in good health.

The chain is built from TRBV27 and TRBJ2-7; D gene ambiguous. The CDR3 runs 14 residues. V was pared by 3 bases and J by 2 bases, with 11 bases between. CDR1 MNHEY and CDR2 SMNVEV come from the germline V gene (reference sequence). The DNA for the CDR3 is TGTGCCAGCAGTTTCTCCCCTGGGCCCTACGAGCAGTACTTC. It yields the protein CASSFSPGPYEQYF.

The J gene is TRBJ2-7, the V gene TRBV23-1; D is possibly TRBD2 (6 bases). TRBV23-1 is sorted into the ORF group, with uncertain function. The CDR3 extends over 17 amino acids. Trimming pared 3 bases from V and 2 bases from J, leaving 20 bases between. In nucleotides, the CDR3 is TGCGCCAGCAGTCACCTACCGGGAGCAGGATGTGCCTACGAGCAGTACTTC. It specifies CASSHLPGAGCAYEQYF.

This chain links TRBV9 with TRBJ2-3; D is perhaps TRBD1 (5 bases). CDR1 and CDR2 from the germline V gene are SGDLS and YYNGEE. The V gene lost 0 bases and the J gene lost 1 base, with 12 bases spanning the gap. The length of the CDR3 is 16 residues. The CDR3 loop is CASSVALRGGTDTQYF. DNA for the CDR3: TGTGCCAGCAGCGTAGCTCTAAGGGGCGGCACAGATACGCAGTATTTT.

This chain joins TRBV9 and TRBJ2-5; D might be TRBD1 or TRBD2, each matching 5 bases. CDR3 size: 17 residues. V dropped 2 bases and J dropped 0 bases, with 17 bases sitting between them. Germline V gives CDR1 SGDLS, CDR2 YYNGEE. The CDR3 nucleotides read TGTGCCAGCAGCGTTTCACCGGGACCCGAGTACCAAGAGACCCAGTACTTC. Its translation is CASSVSPGPEYQETQYF.

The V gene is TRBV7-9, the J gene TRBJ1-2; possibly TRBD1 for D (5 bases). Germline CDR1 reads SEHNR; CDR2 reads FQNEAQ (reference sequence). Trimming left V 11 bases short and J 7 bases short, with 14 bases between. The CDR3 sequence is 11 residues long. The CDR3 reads CAGTGLGGYTF. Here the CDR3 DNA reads TGTGCCGGGACCGGCCTCGGTGGCTACACCTTC. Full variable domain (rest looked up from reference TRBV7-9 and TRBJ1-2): DTGVSQNPRHKITKRGQNVTFRCDPISEHNRLYWYRQTLGQGPEFLTYFQNEAQLEKSRLLSDRFSAERPKGSFSTLEIQRTEQGDSAMYLCAGTGLGGYTFGSGTRLTVV.

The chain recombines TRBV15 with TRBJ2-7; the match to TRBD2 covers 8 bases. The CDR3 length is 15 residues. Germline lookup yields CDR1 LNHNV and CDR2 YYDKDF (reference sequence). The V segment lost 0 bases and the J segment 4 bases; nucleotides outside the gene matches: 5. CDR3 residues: CATSRERGGGYEQYF. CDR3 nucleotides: TGTGCCACCAGCAGAGAACGGGGGGGCGGATACGAGCAGTACTTC.

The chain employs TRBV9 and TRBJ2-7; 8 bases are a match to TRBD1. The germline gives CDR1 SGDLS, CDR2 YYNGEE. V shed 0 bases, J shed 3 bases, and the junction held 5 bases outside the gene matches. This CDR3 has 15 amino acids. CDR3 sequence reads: CASSVEGQAHYEQYF. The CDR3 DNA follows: TGTGCCAGCAGCGTAGAGGGACAGGCCCACTACGAGCAGTACTTC.

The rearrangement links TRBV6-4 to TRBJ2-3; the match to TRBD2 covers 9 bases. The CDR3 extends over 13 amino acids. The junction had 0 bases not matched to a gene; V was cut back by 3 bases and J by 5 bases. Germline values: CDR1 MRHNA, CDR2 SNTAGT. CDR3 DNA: TGTGCCAGCAGTGATAGCGGGGGAGATACGCAGTATTTT. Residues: CASSDSGGDTQYF.

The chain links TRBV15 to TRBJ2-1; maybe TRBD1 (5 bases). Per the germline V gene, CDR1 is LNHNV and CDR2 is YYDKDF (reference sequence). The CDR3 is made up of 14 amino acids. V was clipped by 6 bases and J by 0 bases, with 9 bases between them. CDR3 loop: CATSGHYSYNEQFF. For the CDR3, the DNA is TGTGCCACCAGTGGACACTACTCCTACAATGAGCAGTTCTTC.

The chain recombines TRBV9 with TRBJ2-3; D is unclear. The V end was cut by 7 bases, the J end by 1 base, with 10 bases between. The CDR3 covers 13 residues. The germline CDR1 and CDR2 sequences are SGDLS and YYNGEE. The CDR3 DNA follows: TGTGCCAGCTCCGTTCCCGGCACAGATACGCAGTATTTT. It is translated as CASSVPGTDTQYF.

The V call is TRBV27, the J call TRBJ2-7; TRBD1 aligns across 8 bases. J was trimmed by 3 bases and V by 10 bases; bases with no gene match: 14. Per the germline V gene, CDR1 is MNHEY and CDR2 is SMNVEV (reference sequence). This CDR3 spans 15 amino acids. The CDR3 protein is CATTIGAGGGYEQYF. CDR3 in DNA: TGTGCCACAACTATAGGGGCAGGGGGCGGCTACGAGCAGTACTTC.

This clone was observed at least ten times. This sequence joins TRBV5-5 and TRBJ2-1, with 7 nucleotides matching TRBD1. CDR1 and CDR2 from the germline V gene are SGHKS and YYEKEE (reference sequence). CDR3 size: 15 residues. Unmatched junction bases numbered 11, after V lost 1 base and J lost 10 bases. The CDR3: CASSLRGQEGREQFF. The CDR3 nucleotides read TGTGCCAGCAGCTTGAGGGGGCAGGAAGGACGGGAGCAGTTCTTC.

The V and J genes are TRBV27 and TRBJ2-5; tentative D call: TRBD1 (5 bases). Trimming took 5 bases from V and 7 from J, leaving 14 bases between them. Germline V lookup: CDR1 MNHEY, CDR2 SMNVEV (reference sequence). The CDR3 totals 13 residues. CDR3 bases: TGTGCCAGCAGTCTTCAGGTTACAGGGACCCAGTACTTC. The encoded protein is CASSLQVTGTQYF.

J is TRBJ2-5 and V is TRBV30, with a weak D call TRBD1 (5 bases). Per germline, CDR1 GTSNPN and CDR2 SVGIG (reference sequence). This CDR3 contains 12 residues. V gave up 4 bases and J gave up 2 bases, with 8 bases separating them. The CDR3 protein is CAWTGIQETQYF. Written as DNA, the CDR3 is TGTGCCTGGACAGGGATACAAGAGACCCAGTACTTC.

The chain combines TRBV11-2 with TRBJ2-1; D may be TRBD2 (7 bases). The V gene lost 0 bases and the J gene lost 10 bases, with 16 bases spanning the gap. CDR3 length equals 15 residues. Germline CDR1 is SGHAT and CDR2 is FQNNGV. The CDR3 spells CASSLEPSGQGEQFF. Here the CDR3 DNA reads TGTGCCAGCAGCTTAGAACCTAGCGGCCAGGGGGAGCAGTTCTTC.

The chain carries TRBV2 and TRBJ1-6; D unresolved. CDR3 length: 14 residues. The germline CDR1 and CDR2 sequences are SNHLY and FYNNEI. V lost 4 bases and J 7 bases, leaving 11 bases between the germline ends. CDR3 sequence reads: CASSAPVENSPLHF. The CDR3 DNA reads TGTGCCAGCAGTGCACCGGTCGAGAATTCACCCCTCCACTTT.